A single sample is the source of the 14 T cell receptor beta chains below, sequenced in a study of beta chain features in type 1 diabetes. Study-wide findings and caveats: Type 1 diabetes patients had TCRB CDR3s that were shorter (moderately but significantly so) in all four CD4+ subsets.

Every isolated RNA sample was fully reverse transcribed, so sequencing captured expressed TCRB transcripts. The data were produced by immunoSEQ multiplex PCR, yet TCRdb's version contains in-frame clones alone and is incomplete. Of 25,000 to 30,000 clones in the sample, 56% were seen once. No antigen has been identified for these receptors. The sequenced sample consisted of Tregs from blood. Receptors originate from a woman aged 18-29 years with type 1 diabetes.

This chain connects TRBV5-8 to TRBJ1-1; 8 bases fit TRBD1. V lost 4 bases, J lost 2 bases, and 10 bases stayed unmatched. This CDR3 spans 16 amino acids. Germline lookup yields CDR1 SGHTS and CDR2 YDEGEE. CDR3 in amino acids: CASSHDLDRANTEAFF. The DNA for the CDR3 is TGTGCCAGCAGCCATGATTTGGACAGGGCCAACACTGAAGCTTTCTTT.

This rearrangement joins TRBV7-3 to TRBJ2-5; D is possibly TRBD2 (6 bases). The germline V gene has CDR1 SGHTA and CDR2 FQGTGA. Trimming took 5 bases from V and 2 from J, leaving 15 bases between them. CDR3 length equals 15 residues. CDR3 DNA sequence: TGTGCCAGCAGCGAACGCGCGGGGCCACAAGAGACCCAGTACTTC. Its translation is CASSERAGPQETQYF. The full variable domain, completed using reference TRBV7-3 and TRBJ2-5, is GAGVSQTPSNKVTEKGKYVELRCDPISGHTALYWYRQSLGQGPEFLIYFQGTGAADDSGLPNDRFFAVRPEGSVSTLKIQRTERGDSAVYLCASSERAGPQETQYFGPGTRLLVL.

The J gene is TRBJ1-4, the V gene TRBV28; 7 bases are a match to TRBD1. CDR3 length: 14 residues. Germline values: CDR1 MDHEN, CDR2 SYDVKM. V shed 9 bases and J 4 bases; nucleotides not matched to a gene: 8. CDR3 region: CASKPGQHNEKLFF. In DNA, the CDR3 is TGTGCCAGTAAACCGGGACAGCATAATGAAAAACTGTTTTTT.

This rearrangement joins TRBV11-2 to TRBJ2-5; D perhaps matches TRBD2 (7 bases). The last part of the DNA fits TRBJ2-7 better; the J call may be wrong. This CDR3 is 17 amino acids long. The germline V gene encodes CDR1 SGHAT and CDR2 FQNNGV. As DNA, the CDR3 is TGTGCCAGCAGCTTAGGACCTAGCGGAGGGGGGGCTTACGAGCAGTACTTC. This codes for CASSLGPSGGGAYEQYF.

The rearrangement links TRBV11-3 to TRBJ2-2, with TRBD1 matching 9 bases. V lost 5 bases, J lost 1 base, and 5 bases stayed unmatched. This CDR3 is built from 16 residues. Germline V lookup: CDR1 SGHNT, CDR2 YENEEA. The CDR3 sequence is CASSIWTGVNTGELFF. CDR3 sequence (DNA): TGTGCCAGCAGCATCTGGACAGGGGTGAACACCGGGGAGCTGTTTTTT.

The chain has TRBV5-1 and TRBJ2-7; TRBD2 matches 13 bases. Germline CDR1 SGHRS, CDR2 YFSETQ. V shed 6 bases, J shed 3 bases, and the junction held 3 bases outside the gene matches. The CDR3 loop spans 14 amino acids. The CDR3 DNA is TGCGCCAGCACTCGGACTAGCGGGAGCTACGAGCAGTACTTC. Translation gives CASTRTSGSYEQYF.

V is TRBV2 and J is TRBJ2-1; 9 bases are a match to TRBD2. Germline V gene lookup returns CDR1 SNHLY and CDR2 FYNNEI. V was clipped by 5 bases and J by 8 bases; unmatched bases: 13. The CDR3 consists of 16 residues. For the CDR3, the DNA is TGTGCCAGCAGTTGGGGAGCGGGAGGTACGGGGGATGAGCAGTTCTTC. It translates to CASSWGAGGTGDEQFF.

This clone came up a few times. The CDR3 here is CASSPGTGPSGANVLTF. The CDR3 DNA reads TGTGCCAGCTCACCCGGGACAGGACCTTCTGGGGCCAACGTCCTGACTTTC. The chain links TRBV18 to TRBJ2-6; 8 nucleotides line up with TRBD1. In germline, CDR1 is KGHSH, CDR2 LQKENI. This CDR3 is built from 17 residues. The J segment lost 1 base and the V segment lost 3 bases, leaving 5 bases of the junction unmatched.

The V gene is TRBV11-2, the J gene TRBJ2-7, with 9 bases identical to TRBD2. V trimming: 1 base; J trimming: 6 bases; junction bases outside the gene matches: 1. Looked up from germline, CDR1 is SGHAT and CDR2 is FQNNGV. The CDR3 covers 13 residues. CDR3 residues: CASSLVLAGEQYV. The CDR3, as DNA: TGTGCCAGCAGCTTAGTACTAGCGGGCGAGCAGTACGTC.

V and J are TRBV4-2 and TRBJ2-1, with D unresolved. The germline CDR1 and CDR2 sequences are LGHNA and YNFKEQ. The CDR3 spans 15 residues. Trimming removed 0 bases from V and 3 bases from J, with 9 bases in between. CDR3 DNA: TGTGCCAGCAGCCAAGAGCTGGGCAGCTACAATGAGCAGTTCTTC. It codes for CASSQELGSYNEQFF.

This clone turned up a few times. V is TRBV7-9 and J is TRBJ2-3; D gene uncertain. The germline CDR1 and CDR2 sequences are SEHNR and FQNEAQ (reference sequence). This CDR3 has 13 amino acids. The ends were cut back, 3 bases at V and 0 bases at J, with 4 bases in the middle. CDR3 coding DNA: TGTGCCAGCAGCTTCTTGAGCACAGATACGCAGTATTTT. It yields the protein CASSFLSTDTQYF.

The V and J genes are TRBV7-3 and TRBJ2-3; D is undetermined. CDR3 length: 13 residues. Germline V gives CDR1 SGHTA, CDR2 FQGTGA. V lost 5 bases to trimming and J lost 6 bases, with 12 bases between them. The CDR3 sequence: CASSLSSRDTQYF. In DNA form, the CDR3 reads TGTGCCAGCAGCCTTTCGTCTAGGGATACGCAGTATTTT.

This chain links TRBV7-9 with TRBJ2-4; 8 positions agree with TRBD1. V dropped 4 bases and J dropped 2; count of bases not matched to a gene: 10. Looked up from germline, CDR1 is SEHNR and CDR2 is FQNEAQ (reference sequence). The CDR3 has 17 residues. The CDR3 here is CASSSLQGEGPKNIQYF. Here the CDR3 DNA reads TGTGCCAGCAGCTCCTTACAGGGGGAAGGGCCCAAAAACATTCAGTACTTC.

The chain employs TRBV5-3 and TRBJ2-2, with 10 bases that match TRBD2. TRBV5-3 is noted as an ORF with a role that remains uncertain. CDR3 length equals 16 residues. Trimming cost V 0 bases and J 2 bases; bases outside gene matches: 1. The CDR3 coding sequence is TGTGCCAGAAGCTTGGAACTAGCGGGAAACACCGGGGAGCTGTTTTTT. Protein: CARSLELAGNTGELFF.